These 25 T cell receptor beta chains came from one sample sequenced in a study of blood T cell repertoires in COVID-19. Assay used: immunoSEQ multiplex PCR; TCRdb lists only in-frame clones, some missing. The sample lists 200,000 to 300,000 clones, approximately 88% occurring once. The source material was PBMCs or T cells enriched from blood (not recorded which). The receptors derive from a middle-aged woman with acute COVID-19.

The chain joins TRBV2 to TRBJ1-1, with D uncertain. Germline V gives CDR1 SNHLY, CDR2 FYNNEI. V shed 8 bases and J shed 6 bases, with 10 bases lying between them. CDR3 length: 11 residues. CDR3 amino acids: CASRSGAEAFF. CDR3 coding DNA: TGTGCCAGCCGGTCCGGGGCTGAAGCTTTCTTT.

A single count supports this clone. The chain has TRBV6-5 and TRBJ2-3, with D possibly matching TRBD1 (5 bases). This CDR3 spans 14 amino acids. Per germline, CDR1 MNHEY and CDR2 SVGAGI. The V and J ends lost 7 bases and 6 bases respectively, with 17 bases between them. The CDR3 loop is CASTPGRQLDTQYF. The CDR3 region has the DNA TGTGCCAGCACCCCCGGTAGACAGCTCGATACGCAGTATTTT.

For this clone: The sample holds other DNA sequences that translate to the same CDR3. The chain uses TRBV5-1 and TRBJ1-3, with 7 bases lining up with TRBD1. This CDR3 region has 15 residues. From germline, CDR1 is SGHRS and CDR2 YFSETQ. Losses at the gene ends were 3 bases for V and 0 bases for J; bases not matched to a gene: 3. The CDR3, as DNA: TGCGCCAGCAGCTCGACAGGGAACTCTGGAAACACCATATATTTT. This encodes CASSSTGNSGNTIYF.

CDR3 protein: CASSWLAGDEQFF. Written as DNA, the CDR3 is TGTGCCAGCAGTTGGCTAGCGGGAGATGAGCAGTTCTTC. J is TRBJ2-1 and V is TRBV12-3 or TRBV12-4, with TRBD2 matching over 10 bases. The junction had 2 bases not matched to a gene; V was cut back by 4 bases and J by 8 bases. This CDR3 contains 13 residues.

Here the CDR3 DNA reads TGCGCCAGCGCATCCTCTCCTGCGGGATTCTACGAGCAGTACTTC. Its protein is CASASSPAGFYEQYF. V usage is TRBV5-1 and J usage is TRBJ2-7; TRBD2 is a possible D gene (6 bases). The germline CDR1 and CDR2 sequences are SGHRS and YFSETQ. The V end was cut by 7 bases, the J end by 3 bases, with 20 bases between. The CDR3 extends over 15 amino acids.

The chain is built from TRBV11-2 and TRBJ1-2; 7 nucleotides match TRBD1. This CDR3 is built from 16 residues. CDR1 is SGHAT and CDR2 is FQNNGV in the germline V gene. The V and J ends lost 3 bases and 1 base, in that order; junction bases with no gene match: 8. The DNA for the CDR3 is TGTGCCAGCAGCTTGACAGGGACAGCCCTTAACTATGGCTACACCTTC. Amino acids: CASSLTGTALNYGYTF.

The chain joins TRBV5-4 to TRBJ1-1; unclear D gene. This CDR3 is 14 amino acids long. Germline lookup yields CDR1 SGHNT and CDR2 YYREEE (reference sequence). Trimming removed 4 bases at V and 5 bases at J, with 15 bases between. CDR3: CASSPYGSGTEAFF. The CDR3 nucleotides are TGTGCCAGCAGCCCCTATGGGTCGGGGACTGAAGCTTTCTTT.

This clone has only one observation. The chain links TRBV5-1 to TRBJ2-2; D perhaps matches TRBD1 (5 bases). Germline V CDR1 and CDR2: SGHRS, YFSETQ. The V end was cut by 6 bases, the J end by 7 bases, with 16 bases between. This CDR3 has 14 amino acids. CDR3 nucleotide sequence: TGCGCCAGCAAGATTCAAGGGGTCGTCGGGGAGCTGTTTTTT. Translation gives CASKIQGVVGELFF.

The chain carries TRBV7-2 and TRBJ2-5, with D maybe TRBD2 (5 bases). V was pared by 1 base and J by 1 base, with 10 bases between. Germline V lookup: CDR1 SGHTA, CDR2 FQGNSA. There are 15 residues in the CDR3. CDR3 coding DNA: TGTGCCAGCAGCTTAGGAGGGCCGATCCAAGAGACCCAGTACTTC. Its protein is CASSLGGPIQETQYF.

The genes are TRBV6-5 and TRBJ1-1; 8 bases map to TRBD1. After removal of 5 bases from V and 11 bases from J, the junction contained 4 bases not matched to a gene. CDR1 is MNHEY, CDR2 SVGAGI, per germline. The CDR3 has 11 residues. The chain's CDR3 is CASSQGARAFF. The CDR3 coding sequence is TGTGCCAGCAGTCAGGGGGCGCGCGCTTTCTTT.

The chain joins TRBV28 to TRBJ2-5; the D gene is possibly TRBD2 (6 bases). Trimming removed 3 bases from V and 5 bases from J, with 19 bases in between. The CDR3 covers 16 residues. Germline V CDR1 and CDR2: MDHEN, SYDVKM. The CDR3 bases are TGTGCCAGCAGTTTGGGTCGCGGGGCCAAGACGGAGACCCAGTACTTC. Amino acid sequence: CASSLGRGAKTETQYF.

This clone was found a few times. The chain links TRBV14 to TRBJ2-7; no clear D. V dropped 3 bases and J dropped 4 bases, with 10 bases sitting between them. CDR3 length equals 13 residues. Germline V lookup: CDR1 SGHDN, CDR2 FVKESK. Here the CDR3 DNA reads TGTGCCAGCAGCCAGGGCCCAGAATACGAGCAGTACTTC. Translating gives CASSQGPEYEQYF.

This clone was seen at least ten times. The sample has other DNA sequences that encode this CDR3 too. The J gene is TRBJ1-5, the V gene TRBV6-5; perhaps TRBD1 as D (5 bases). With 2 bases removed from V and 1 base from J, the gap between germline ends came to 9 bases. The CDR3 is 15 residues long. In germline, CDR1 is MNHEY, CDR2 SVGAGI. CDR3: CASSYSQGSNQPQHF. Written as DNA, the CDR3 is TGTGCCAGCAGTTACAGTCAGGGAAGCAATCAGCCCCAGCATTTT.

The CDR3: CASSHGTSGEQYF. For the CDR3, the DNA is TGCGCCAGCAGTCACGGGACTAGCGGGGAGCAGTACTTC. V usage is TRBV4-3 and J usage is TRBJ2-7; 12 bases match TRBD2. Germline lookup yields CDR1 LGHNA and CDR2 YSLEER. V lost 6 bases and J lost 7; bases outside the gene matches: 4. This CDR3 is built from 13 residues.

The V and J genes are TRBV2 and TRBJ2-1; 13 bases agree with TRBD2. V lost 4 bases, J lost 6 bases, and 3 bases stayed unmatched. This CDR3 contains 15 residues. Germline V gene sequence: CDR1 SNHLY, CDR2 FYNNEI. The CDR3 bases are TGTGCCAGCAGTGGGACTAGCGGGGGAGCCAATGAGCAGTTCTTC. Translated, it gives CASSGTSGGANEQFF.

The V and J genes are TRBV30 and TRBJ1-2; 8 nucleotides line up with TRBD1. This CDR3 is built from 12 residues. The V gene's germline CDR1 is GTSNPN and CDR2 SVGIG (reference sequence). V gave up 4 bases and J gave up 2 bases; unmatched junction bases: 0. The CDR3, as DNA: TGTGCCTGGACAGGGGGCAACTATGGCTACACCTTC. This translates into CAWTGGNYGYTF.

The chain is built from TRBV5-1 and TRBJ1-5; TRBD1 matches 7 bases. CDR3 length: 16 residues. V dropped 4 bases and J dropped 2; count of bases not matched to a gene: 9. Germline V gene data show CDR1 as SGHRS and CDR2 as YFSETQ. CDR3 in amino acids: CASSPSSGGGNQPQHF. CDR3 nucleotides: TGCGCCAGCAGCCCTAGCTCAGGGGGTGGCAATCAGCCCCAGCATTTT.

The rearrangement uses TRBV24-1 and TRBJ2-2, with TRBD1 as a possible D gene (6 bases). The CDR3 spans 17 residues. Trimming shortened V by 3 bases and J by 5 bases, and 18 bases separated the two germline ends. The germline V gene encodes CDR1 KGHDR and CDR2 SFDVKD. In DNA form, the CDR3 reads TGTGCCACCAGTGATCCATCCTCACAGGGCCGGACCGGGGAGCTGTTTTTT. This sequence encodes CATSDPSSQGRTGELFF.

The V and J genes are TRBV7-9 and TRBJ2-2; a weak D match, TRBD2 (6 bases). The CDR3 is made up of 15 amino acids. CDR1 SEHNR and CDR2 FQNEAQ come from the germline V gene (reference sequence). The V and J ends lost 3 bases and 1 base respectively, with 9 bases between them. The CDR3 is CASSFQTRNTGELFF. CDR3 nucleotide sequence: TGTGCCAGCAGCTTCCAGACTAGGAACACCGGGGAGCTGTTTTTT.

The V and J genes are TRBV2 and TRBJ2-5; D unclear. V was pared by 2 bases and J by 2 bases, with 6 bases between. Germline loops: CDR1 SNHLY, CDR2 FYNNEI. This CDR3 comprises 13 residues. The DNA for the CDR3 is TGTGCCAGCAGTGAATGGCAGCAAGAGACCCAGTACTTC. Residues: CASSEWQQETQYF. The full variable domain, rest sourced from reference TRBV2 and TRBJ2-5, is EPEVTQTPSHQVTQMGQEVILRCVPISNHLYFYWYRQILGQKVEFLVSFYNNEISEKSEIFDDQFSVERPDGSNFTLKIRSTKLEDSAMYFCASSEWQQETQYFGPGTRLLVL.

V gene TRBV6-1 combines with J gene TRBJ1-6; D uncertain. CDR1 is MNHNS, CDR2 SASEGT, per germline. Trimming removed 0 bases from V and 4 bases from J, with 7 bases in between. The CDR3 is 15 amino acids. CDR3 coding DNA: TGTGCCAGCAGTGAAGCTCAGACATATAATTCACCCCTCCACTTT. Amino acid sequence: CASSEAQTYNSPLHF.

V gene TRBV7-9 combines with J gene TRBJ2-1; possibly TRBD2 for D (5 bases). The CDR3 has 12 residues. Germline CDR1 and CDR2: SEHNR and FQNEAQ (reference sequence). Deletions cut 2 bases from V and 8 bases from J, with 7 bases between. CDR3 sequence: CASSLYGDEQFF. The CDR3, as DNA: TGTGCCAGCAGCTTATACGGGGATGAGCAGTTCTTC. The whole variable domain, remainder taken from reference TRBV7-9 and TRBJ2-1, is DTGVSQNPRHKITKRGQNVTFRCDPISEHNRLYWYRQTLGQGPEFLTYFQNEAQLEKSRLLSDRFSAERPKGSFSTLEIQRTEQGDSAMYLCASSLYGDEQFFGPGTRLTVL.

The CDR3 bases are TGTGCCAGCAGCCGAGCAAGAACTAGCTACAATGAGCAGTTCTTC. Translating gives CASSRARTSYNEQFF. The chain recombines TRBV3-1 (or the pseudogene TRBV3-2) with TRBJ2-1, with a tentative D call TRBD2 (5 bases). The CDR3 runs 15 residues. Germline lookup yields CDR1 LGHDT and CDR2 YNNKEL (reference sequence). Trimming removed 4 bases from V and 3 bases from J, with 13 bases in between.

This clone was seen more than once but under ten times. The J gene is TRBJ2-7, the V gene TRBV21-1; the DNA was not compared with TRBD1, the D call given in the table. TRBV21-1 is recorded as a pseudogene. The CDR3 length is 16 residues. The CDR3 sequence is CASSNSQATNSYEQYV. The CDR3 nucleotides are TGTGCCAGCAGCAATTCCCAGGCCACAAACTCCTACGAGCAGTACGTC.

A single count supports this clone. The chain carries TRBV12-3 or TRBV12-4 and TRBJ2-7; 9 bases agree with TRBD2. CDR3 size: 11 residues. V shed 6 bases and J 12 bases; nucleotides not matched to a gene: 6. The CDR3, as DNA: TGTGCCAGCAGCCCCGGGACTAGCCTGTACGTC. Protein product: CASSPGTSLYV.